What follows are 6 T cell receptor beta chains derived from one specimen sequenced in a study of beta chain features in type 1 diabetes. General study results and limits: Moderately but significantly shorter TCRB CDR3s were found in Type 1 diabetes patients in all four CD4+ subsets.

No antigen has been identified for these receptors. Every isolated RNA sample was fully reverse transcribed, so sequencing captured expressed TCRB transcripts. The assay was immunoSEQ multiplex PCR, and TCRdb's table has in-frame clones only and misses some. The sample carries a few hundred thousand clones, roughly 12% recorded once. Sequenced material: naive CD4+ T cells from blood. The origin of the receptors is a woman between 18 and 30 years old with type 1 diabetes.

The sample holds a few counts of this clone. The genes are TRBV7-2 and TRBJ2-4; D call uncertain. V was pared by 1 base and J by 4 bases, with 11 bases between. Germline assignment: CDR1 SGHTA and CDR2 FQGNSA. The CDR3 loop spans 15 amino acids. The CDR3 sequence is CASSLEASGKNIQYF. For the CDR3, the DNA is TGTGCCAGCAGCTTAGAGGCTAGTGGGAAAAACATTCAGTACTTC.

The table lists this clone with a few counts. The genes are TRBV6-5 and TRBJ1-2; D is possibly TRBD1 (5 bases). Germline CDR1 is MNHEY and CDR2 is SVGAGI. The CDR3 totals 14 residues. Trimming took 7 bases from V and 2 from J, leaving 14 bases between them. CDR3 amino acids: CASKLGRYNYGYTF. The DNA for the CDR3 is TGTGCCAGCAAGTTGGGGCGGTACAACTATGGCTACACCTTC.

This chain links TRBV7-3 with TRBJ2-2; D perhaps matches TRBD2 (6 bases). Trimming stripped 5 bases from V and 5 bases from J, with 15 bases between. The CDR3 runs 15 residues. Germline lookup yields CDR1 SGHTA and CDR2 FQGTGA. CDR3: CASSPQVAGTGELFF. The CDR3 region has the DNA TGTGCCAGCAGCCCCCAGGTGGCGGGGACCGGGGAGCTGTTTTTT.

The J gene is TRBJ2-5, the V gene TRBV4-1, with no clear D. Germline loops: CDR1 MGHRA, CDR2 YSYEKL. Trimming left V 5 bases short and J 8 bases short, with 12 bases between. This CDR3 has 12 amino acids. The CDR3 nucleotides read TGCGCCAGCAGCTCCCAGACGGGTACCCAGTACTTC. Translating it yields CASSSQTGTQYF.

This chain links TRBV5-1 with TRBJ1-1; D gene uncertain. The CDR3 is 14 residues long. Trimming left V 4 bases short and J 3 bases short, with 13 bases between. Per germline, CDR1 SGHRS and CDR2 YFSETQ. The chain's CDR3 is CASSPRVPHTEAFF. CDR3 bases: TGCGCCAGCAGCCCCCGGGTCCCCCACACTGAAGCTTTCTTT.

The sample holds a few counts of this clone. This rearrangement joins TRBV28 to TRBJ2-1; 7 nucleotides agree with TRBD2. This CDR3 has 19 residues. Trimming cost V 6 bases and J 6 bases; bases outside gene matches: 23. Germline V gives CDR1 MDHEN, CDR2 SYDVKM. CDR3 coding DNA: TGTGCCAGCAGGGGGGGGTTCCTGGGCGACCTTTGGCCCCCCAATGAGCAGTTCTTC. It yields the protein CASRGGFLGDLWPPNEQFF.